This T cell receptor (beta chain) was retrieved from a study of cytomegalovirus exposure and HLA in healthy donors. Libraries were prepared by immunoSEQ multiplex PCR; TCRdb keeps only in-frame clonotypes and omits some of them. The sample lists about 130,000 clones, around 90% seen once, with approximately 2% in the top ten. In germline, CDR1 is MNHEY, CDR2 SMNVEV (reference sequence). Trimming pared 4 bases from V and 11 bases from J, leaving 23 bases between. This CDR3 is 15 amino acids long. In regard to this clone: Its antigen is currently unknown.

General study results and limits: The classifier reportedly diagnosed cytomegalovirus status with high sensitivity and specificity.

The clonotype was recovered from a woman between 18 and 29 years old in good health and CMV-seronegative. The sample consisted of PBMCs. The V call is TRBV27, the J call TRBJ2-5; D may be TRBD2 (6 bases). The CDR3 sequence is CASSSKNSTTREQYF. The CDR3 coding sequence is TGTGCCAGCAGTTCAAAGAACAGCACAACCCGGGAGCAGTACTTC.